The rows below give T cell receptor beta chains drawn from one sample of a study of T-cell memory formation after mild COVID-19. TCRdb reprocessed the 5' RACE reads with MiXCR, giving one entry per CDR3 protein. This table has 350,000 to 500,000 distinct CDR3 sequences, over 15% appearing once. Sample: PBMCs or a T cell subset sorted from them (not recorded which). The receptors originated from a man younger than 35 who had mild COVID-19 (a few samples of this study predate the infection). Cell type and time point are not known. The CDR3 runs from the conserved cysteine through the conserved F or W. The D gene is left open where the match is weak. Size is stated for part of the rows, as once, few or many counts, or as a class when the clone is expanded.

D	J	V	size	CDR3	DNA
-	TRBJ1-2	TRBV20-1	-	CSAKDSYYGYTF	TGCAGTGCTAAGGACAGCTACTATGGCTACACCTTC
-	TRBJ1-6	TRBV7-9	few	CASSLAPGGSLHF	TGTGCCAGCAGCTTAGCCCCTGGGGGGTCCCTCCACTTT
TRBD2	TRBJ2-7	TRBV11-2	many	CASSLRAGSPYEQYF	TGTGCCAGCAGCTTAAGAGCGGGGAGTCCCTACGAGCAGTACTTC
-	TRBJ2-2	TRBV7-2	-	CASSYYRAAGELFF	TGTGCCAGCAGCTATTACAGGGCGGCCGGGGAGCTGTTTTTT
-	TRBJ2-1	TRBV7-3	-	CASSLKVGSYNEQFF	TGTGCCAGCAGCTTAAAGGTGGGCTCCTACAATGAGCAGTTCTTC
-	TRBJ1-3	TRBV5-6	-	CASSLGVEGTIYF	TGTGCCAGCAGCTTGGGAGTGGAGGGTACCATATATTTT
-	TRBJ2-1	TRBV14	-	CASSQSWTYNEQFF	TGTGCCAGCAGCCAGTCCTGGACCTACAATGAGCAGTTCTTC
-	TRBJ1-4	TRBV6-6	-	CASRDGLNEKLFF	TGTGCCAGCAGGGACGGTTTGAATGAAAAACTGTTTTTT
TRBD2	TRBJ2-3	TRBV18	-	CASSPPGTSGTDTQYF	TGTGCCAGCTCACCACCGGGGACTAGCGGCACAGATACGCAGTATTTT
-	TRBJ1-1	TRBV20-1	-	CSASGGLGTEAFF	TGCAGTGCTAGTGGGGGGCTGGGCACTGAAGCTTTCTTT
-	TRBJ2-2	TRBV5-7	few	CASNGTANTGELFF	TGTGCCAGCAACGGGACCGCGAACACCGGGGAGCTGTTTTTT
-	TRBJ1-2	TRBV28	-	CASSLADYGYTF	TGTGCCAGCAGTTTAGCGGACTATGGCTACACCTTC
-	TRBJ2-3	TRBV4-3	few	CASSQDRGPDTQYF	TGCGCCAGCAGCCAAGATCGGGGGCCGGATACGCAGTATTTT
TRBD1	TRBJ2-3	TRBV5-1	few	CASSLRDSATDTQYF	TGCGCCAGCAGCCTCCGGGACAGTGCCACAGATACGCAGTATTTT
TRBD1	TRBJ2-5	TRBV5-1	-	CASSLGLRDRGQETQYF	TGCGCCAGCAGCTTAGGTCTCCGGGACAGGGGTCAAGAGACCCAGTACTTC
TRBD1	TRBJ1-5	TRBV29-1	few	CSVWDREQPQHF	TGCAGCGTGTGGGACAGGGAACAGCCCCAGCATTTT
-	TRBJ2-1	TRBV20-1	-	CSAEKNEQFF	TGCAGTGCGGAGAAAAATGAGCAGTTCTTC
-	TRBJ2-7	TRBV5-1	once	CASSPSQGYEQYF	TGCGCCAGCAGCCCCTCCCAAGGTTACGAGCAGTACTTC
-	TRBJ1-1	TRBV4-3	once	CASSQDPGAYTEAFF	TGCGCAAGCAGCCAAGATCCGGGGGCTTACACTGAAGCTTTCTTT
TRBD2	TRBJ2-5	TRBV11-2	few	CASSLVPAGAYQETQYF	TGTGCCAGCAGCTTAGTACCAGCGGGGGCCTACCAAGAGACCCAGTACTTC
-	TRBJ2-3	TRBV24-1	-	CATSDRVTDTQYF	TGTGCCACCAGTGACAGGGTCACAGATACGCAGTATTTT
-	TRBJ1-6	TRBV4-3	-	CASSQAHRDYNSPLHF	TGCGCCAGCAGCCAAGCTCACAGGGACTATAATTCACCCCTCCACTTT
-	TRBJ2-1	TRBV4-1	few	CASSQSSLGSEQFF	TGCGCCAGCAGCCAATCTTCACTAGGAAGTGAGCAGTTCTTC
-	TRBJ2-3	TRBV12-3/TRBV12-4	few	CASSFRDGSTDTQYF	TGTGCCAGCAGTTTCCGGGACGGAAGCACAGATACGCAGTATTTT
-	TRBJ1-2	TRBV12-3/TRBV12-4	-	CASRPRVNYGYTF	TGTGCCAGCAGGCCTCGGGTAAACTATGGCTACACCTTC
-	TRBJ2-1	TRBV12-3/TRBV12-4	-	CASSLNRPYNEQFF	TGTGCCAGCAGTTTAAACAGGCCCTACAATGAGCAGTTCTTC
-	TRBJ2-4	TRBV6-1	few	CASSDRAVLAKNIQYF	TGTGCCAGCAGTGATAGGGCCGTCCTAGCCAAAAACATTCAGTACTTC
TRBD1	TRBJ1-1	TRBV5-1	many	CASSFYGTGAAFF	TGCGCCAGCAGCTTCTATGGGACAGGGGCCGCTTTCTTT
-	TRBJ2-4	TRBV2	-	CASSSMGTLNIQYF	TGTGCCAGCAGTTCAATGGGGACTCTCAACATTCAGTACTTC
-	TRBJ1-3	TRBV5-1	few	CASSSVGSSGNTIYF	TGCGCCAGCAGCTCCGTCGGGTCCTCTGGAAACACCATATATTTT
-	TRBJ2-3	TRBV5-1	few	CASSLASADTQYF	TGCGCCAGCAGCTTGGCATCAGCAGATACGCAGTATTTT
TRBD2	TRBJ2-3	TRBV4-3	few	CASSQDLTGGPKKYF	TGCGCCAGCAGCCAAGATTTAACGGGGGGGCCCAAGAAGTATTTT
-	TRBJ1-1	TRBV7-9	-	CASSAPGEAFF	TGTGCCAGCAGCGCCCCCGGTGAAGCTTTCTTT
-	TRBJ2-3	TRBV7-3	many	CASSQELADTQYF	TGTGCCAGCAGCCAAGAACTAGCAGATACGCAGTATTTT
-	TRBJ1-1	TRBV5-6	once	CASSEAGLVAFF	TGTGCCAGCAGCGAAGCCGGGCTTGTAGCTTTCTTT